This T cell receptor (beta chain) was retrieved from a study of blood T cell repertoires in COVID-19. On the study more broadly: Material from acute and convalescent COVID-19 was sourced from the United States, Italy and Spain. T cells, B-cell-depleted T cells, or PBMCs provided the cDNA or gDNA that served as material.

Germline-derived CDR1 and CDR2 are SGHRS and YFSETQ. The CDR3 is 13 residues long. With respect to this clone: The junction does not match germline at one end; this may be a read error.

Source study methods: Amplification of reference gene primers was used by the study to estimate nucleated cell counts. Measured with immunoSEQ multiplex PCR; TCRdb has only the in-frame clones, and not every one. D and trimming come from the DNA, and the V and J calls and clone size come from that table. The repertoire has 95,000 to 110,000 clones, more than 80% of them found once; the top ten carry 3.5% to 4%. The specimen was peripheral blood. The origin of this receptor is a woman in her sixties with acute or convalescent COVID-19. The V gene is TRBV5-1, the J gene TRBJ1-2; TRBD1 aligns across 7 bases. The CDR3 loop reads CASSLGQQDGYTF. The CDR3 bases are TGCGCCAGCAGTTTGGGACAGCAAGATGGCTACACCTTC. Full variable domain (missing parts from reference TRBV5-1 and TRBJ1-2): KAGVTQTPRYLIKTRGQQVTLSCSPISGHRSVSWYQQTPGQGLQFLFEYFSETQRNKGNFPGRFSGRQFSNSRSEMNVSTLELGDSALYLCASSLGQQDGYTFGSGTRLTVV.